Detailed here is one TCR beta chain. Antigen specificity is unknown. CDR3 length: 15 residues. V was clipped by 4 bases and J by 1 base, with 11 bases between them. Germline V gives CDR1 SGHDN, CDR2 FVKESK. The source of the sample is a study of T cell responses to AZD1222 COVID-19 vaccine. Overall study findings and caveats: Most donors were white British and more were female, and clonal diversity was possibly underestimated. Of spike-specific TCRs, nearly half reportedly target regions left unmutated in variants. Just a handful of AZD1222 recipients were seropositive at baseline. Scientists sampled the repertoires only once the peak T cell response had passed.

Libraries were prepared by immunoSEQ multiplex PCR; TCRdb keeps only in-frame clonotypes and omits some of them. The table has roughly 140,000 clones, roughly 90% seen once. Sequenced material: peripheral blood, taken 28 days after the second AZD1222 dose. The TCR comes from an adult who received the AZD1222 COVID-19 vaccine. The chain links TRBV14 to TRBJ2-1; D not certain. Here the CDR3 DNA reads TGTGCCAGCAGCCCCATAGCTGGGTCCTACAATGAGCAGTTCTTC. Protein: CASSPIAGSYNEQFF.